This T cell receptor (beta chain) was profiled in a study of identical twins. This clonotype was counted at least ten times. Via MiXCR, TCRdb re-called the 5' RACE reads, giving one row per CDR3 protein. The data contain 250,000 or so distinct CDR3 sequences, about 12% of them seen just once; the ten biggest clones take up under 4.5%. The same sample was also used in a study of yellow fever vaccine responses in identical twins.

The sample was memory (CD45RO+) T cells sorted from blood. The receptor comes from a woman between 18 and 29 years old in good health.

The CDR3 DNA sequence: TGTGCCAGCGTCCCACGGACAGGGAAAAACATTCAGTACTTC. Its protein product is CASVPRTGKNIQYF. V is TRBV2 and J is TRBJ2-4, with 8 bases identical to TRBD1. Germline assignment: CDR1 SNHLY and CDR2 FYNNEI. V shed 8 bases and J 4 bases; nucleotides not matched to a gene: 7. This CDR3 contains 14 residues.